This T cell receptor (beta chain) came from a study of blood T cells in healthy people across ages. Study-level results: More naive CD4+ cells and higher diversity were found in long-lived than in aged donors. Older age coincided with a roughly linear decline in TCR beta diversity per million T cells. Samples with more naive T cells showed higher observed beta diversity.

Combining a sample-barcoded 5' primer with a J-beta primer mix, a second PCR ran for roughly 7 to 11 cycles. Every cDNA molecule bore a tag from a template-switch adaptor containing 12 random nucleotides. Using its own MiXCR run on the 5' RACE reads, TCRdb lists one record per CDR3 protein. The repertoire includes roughly 1.4 million distinct CDR3 sequences, around 59% of them detected once, and under 8.5% sits in the top ten. As regards this clonotype: Its cognate antigen is unknown.

Looked up from germline, CDR1 is KGHSH and CDR2 is LQKENI. Trimming took 1 base from V and 3 from J; bases not matched to a gene: 3. This CDR3 comprises 15 residues. Sequenced input: blood. The source of this sequence is a man younger than 35 in good health. J is TRBJ2-1 and V is TRBV18, with 7 bases lining up with TRBD1. The CDR3 spells CASSPLGTDYNEQFF. The DNA of the CDR3 is TGTGCCAGCTCACCACTCGGGACAGACTACAATGAGCAGTTCTTC.